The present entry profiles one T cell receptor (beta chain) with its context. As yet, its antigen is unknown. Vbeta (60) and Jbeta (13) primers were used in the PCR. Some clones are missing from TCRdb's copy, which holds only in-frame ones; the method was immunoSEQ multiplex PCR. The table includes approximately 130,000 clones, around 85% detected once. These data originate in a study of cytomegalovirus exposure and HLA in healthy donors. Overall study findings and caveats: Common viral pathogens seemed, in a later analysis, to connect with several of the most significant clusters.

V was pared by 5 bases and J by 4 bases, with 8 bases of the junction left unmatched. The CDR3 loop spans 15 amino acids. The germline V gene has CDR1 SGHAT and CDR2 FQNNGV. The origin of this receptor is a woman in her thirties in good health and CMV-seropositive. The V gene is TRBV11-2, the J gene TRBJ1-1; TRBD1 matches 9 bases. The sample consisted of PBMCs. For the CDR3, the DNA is TGTGCCAGCAGCCCACCCGGGACAGGGTTCACTGAAGCTTTCTTT. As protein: CASSPPGTGFTEAFF.